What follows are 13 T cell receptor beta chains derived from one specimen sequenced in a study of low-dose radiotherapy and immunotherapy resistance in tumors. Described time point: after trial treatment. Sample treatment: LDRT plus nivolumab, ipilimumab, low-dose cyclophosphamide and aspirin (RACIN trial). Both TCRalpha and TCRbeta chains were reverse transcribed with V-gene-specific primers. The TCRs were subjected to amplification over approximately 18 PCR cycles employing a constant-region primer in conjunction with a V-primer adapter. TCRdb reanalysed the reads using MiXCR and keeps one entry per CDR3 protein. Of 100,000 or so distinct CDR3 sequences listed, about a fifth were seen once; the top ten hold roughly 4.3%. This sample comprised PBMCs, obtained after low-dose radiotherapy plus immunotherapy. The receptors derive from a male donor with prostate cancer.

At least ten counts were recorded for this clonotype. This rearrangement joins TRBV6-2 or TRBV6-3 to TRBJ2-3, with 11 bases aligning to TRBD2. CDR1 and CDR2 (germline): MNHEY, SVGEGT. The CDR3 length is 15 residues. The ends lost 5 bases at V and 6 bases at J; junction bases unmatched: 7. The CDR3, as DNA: TGTGCCAGCAGTCCACTAGCGGGGGTATTTGATACGCAGTATTTT. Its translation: CASSPLAGVFDTQYF.

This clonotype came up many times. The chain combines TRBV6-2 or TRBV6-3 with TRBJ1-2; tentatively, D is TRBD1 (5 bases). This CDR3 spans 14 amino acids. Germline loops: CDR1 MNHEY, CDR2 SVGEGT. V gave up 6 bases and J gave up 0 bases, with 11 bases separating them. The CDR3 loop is CASREEGANYGYTF. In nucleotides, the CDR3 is TGTGCCAGCAGGGAAGAAGGGGCTAACTATGGCTACACCTTC.

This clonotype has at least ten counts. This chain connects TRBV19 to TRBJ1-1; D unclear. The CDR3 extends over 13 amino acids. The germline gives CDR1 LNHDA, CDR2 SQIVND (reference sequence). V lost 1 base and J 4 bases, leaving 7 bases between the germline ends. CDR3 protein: CASSIVMGTEAFF. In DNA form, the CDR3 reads TGTGCCAGTAGTATAGTCATGGGCACTGAAGCTTTCTTT.

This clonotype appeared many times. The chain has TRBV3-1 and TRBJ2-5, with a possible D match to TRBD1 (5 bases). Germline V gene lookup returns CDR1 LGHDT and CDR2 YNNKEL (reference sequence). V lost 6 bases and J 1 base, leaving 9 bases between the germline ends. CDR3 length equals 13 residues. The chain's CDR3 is CASSQGSQETQYF. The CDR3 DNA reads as TGTGCCAGCAGTCAGGGCAGCCAAGAGACCCAGTACTTC.

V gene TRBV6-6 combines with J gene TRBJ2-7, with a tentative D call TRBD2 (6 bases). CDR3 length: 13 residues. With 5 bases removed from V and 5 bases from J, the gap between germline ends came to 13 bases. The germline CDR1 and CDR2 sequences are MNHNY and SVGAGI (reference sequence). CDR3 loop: CASSPGGSHEQYF. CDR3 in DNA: TGTGCCAGCAGTCCCGGAGGGTCTCACGAGCAGTACTTC.

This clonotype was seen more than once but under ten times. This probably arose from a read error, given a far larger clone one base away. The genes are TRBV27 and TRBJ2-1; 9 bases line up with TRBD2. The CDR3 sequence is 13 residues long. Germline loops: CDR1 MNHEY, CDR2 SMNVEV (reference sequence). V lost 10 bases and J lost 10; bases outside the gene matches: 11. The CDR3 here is CATMSGGLFEQFF. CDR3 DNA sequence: TGTGCCACCATGAGCGGGGGGCTATTCGAGCAGTTCTTC.

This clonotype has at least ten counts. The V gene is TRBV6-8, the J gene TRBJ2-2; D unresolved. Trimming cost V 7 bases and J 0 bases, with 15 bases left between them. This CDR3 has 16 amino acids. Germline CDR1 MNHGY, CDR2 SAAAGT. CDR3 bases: TGTGCCAGCACGAAATCTCGGTTCGCGAACACCGGGGAGCTGTTTTTT. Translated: CASTKSRFANTGELFF.

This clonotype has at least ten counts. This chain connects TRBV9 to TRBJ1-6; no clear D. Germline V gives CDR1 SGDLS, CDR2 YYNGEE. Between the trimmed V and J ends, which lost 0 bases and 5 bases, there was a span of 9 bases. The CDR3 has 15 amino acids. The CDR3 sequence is CASSVAAPDNSPLHF. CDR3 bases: TGTGCCAGCAGCGTAGCAGCACCCGATAATTCACCCCTCCACTTT. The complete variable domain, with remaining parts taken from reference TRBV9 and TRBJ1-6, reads DSGVTQTPKHLITATGQRVTLRCSPRSGDLSVYWYQQSLDQGLQFLIQYYNGEERAKGNILERFSAQQFPDLHSELNLSSLELGDSALYFCASSVAAPDNSPLHFGNGTRLTVT.

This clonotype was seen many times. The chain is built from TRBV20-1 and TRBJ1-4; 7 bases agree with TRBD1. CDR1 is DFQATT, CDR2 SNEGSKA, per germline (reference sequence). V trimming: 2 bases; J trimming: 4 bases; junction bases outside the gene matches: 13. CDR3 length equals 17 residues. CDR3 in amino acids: CSARQPQQGRNNEKLFF. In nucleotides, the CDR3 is TGCAGTGCTAGACAACCACAACAGGGGAGGAATAATGAAAAACTGTTTTTT.

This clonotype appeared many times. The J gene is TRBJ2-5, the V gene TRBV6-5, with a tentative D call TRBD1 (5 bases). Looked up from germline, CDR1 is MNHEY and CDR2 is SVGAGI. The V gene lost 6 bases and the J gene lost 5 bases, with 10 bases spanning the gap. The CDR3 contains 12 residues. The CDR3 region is CASREGVETQYF. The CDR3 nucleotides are TGTGCCAGCAGGGAAGGGGTCGAGACCCAGTACTTC.

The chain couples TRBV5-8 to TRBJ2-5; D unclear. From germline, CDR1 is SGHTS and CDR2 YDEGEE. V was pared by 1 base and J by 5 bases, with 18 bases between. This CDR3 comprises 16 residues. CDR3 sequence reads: CASSLNSQEIQETQYF. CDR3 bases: TGTGCCAGCAGCTTGAACAGTCAAGAGATCCAGGAGACCCAGTACTTC.

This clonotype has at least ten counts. CDR3 loop: CASGLVGEQYF. The CDR3 DNA sequence: TGTGCTAGTGGTTTGGTAGGCGAGCAGTACTTC. The chain has TRBV12-5 and TRBJ2-7; D remains ambiguous. This CDR3 comprises 11 residues. Germline CDR1 reads LGHNT; CDR2 reads FRNRAP. V was trimmed by 0 bases and J by 6 bases, leaving 3 bases between them.

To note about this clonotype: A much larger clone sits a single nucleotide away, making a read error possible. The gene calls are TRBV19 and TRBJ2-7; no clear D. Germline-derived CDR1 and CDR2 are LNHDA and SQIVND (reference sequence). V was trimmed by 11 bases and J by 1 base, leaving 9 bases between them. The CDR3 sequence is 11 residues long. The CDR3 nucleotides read TGTGCCGGTATGAAGTCCTACGAGCAGTACTTC. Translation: CAGMKSYEQYF.